This section outlines one TCR beta chain sequence together with its context. The antigen remains unidentified. This entry comes from a study of T cells after yellow fever vaccination. Across the study: The authors prepared low-cell-number fractions using SMART-Seq v4 Ultra Low Input.

Template switching with 5'RACE generated the TCR cDNA and added a universal primer site and UMIs. Each CDR3 protein gets one entry after TCRdb re-called the 5' RACE reads with MiXCR. The sample carries 450,000 to 600,000 distinct CDR3 sequences, roughly a sixth recorded once. Findings of the study overall: Peaking on day 5 versus 15, the secondary response was faster but weaker. Post-booster reappearance was seen for most primary-vaccination clones (96% CD4, around 91% CD8).

CDR1 is SGHRS, CDR2 YFSETQ, per germline. Trimming cost V 0 bases and J 6 bases, with 13 bases left between them. The CDR3 covers 15 residues. The source was PBMCs, collected less than 6 days after the first yellow fever vaccination. The clonotype originates from a man in his late teens or twenties who received the YFV17D yellow fever vaccine. The chain carries TRBV5-1 and TRBJ2-1; D remains ambiguous. In nucleotides, the CDR3 is TGCGCCAGCAGCTTGGAGGCAGCTCTGGGCAATGAGCAGTTCTTC. Encoded protein: CASSLEAALGNEQFF.